Shown below are 27 T cell receptor beta chains from a single sample sequenced in a study of blood T cell repertoires in COVID-19. Sequenced by immunoSEQ multiplex PCR; TCRdb stores in-frame clones only, minus some. This table holds approximately 360,000 clones, about 90% found once. Sequenced material: peripheral blood. These receptors all stem from a man aged 18 to 29 with active or convalescent COVID-19.

This clone occurred a few times. This chain connects TRBV28 to TRBJ2-3; 8 positions match TRBD2. V shed 5 bases, J shed 4 bases, and the junction held 8 bases outside the gene matches. The CDR3 sequence is 15 residues long. CDR1 and CDR2 (germline): MDHEN, SYDVKM. The CDR3 DNA sequence: TGTGCCAGCAGTCCCGGGACTAGAAGGGCAGATACGCAGTATTTT. Translating it yields CASSPGTRRADTQYF.

The gene calls are TRBV27 and TRBJ2-7; 8 nucleotides line up with TRBD1. Trimming removed 5 bases from V and 2 bases from J; junction bases left unmatched: 5. CDR1 and CDR2 from the germline V gene are MNHEY and SMNVEV (reference sequence). The CDR3 has 14 residues. The CDR3 coding sequence is TGTGCCAGCAGTACAAGACAGGGGACCTACGAGCAGTACTTC. Its protein product is CASSTRQGTYEQYF.

The J gene is TRBJ1-1, the V gene TRBV9; possibly TRBD1 for D (5 bases). The CDR3 has 13 residues. Germline CDR1 and CDR2: SGDLS and YYNGEE. V shed 1 base and J shed 4 bases, with 8 bases lying between them. The CDR3 protein is CASSVRGTTEAFF. The CDR3 DNA is TGTGCCAGCAGCGTACGGGGGACCACTGAAGCTTTCTTT.

The rearrangement links TRBV18 to TRBJ1-6; D gene uncertain. Germline CDR1 is KGHSH and CDR2 is LQKENI. The germline V and J ends were trimmed by 1 base and 8 bases, with 15 bases remaining between them. This CDR3 contains 16 residues. The CDR3 region has the DNA TGTGCCAGCTCACCACTCCCAGGCCCGTCGGATTCACCCCTCCACTTT. Its translation: CASSPLPGPSDSPLHF.

V gene TRBV7-9 combines with J gene TRBJ1-1; D call uncertain. Germline assignment: CDR1 SEHNR and CDR2 FQNEAQ (reference sequence). The CDR3 extends over 15 amino acids. V lost 0 bases to trimming and J lost 0 bases, with 8 bases between them. The CDR3 protein is CASSLARFMNTEAFF. DNA for the CDR3: TGTGCCAGCAGCTTAGCCAGATTCATGAACACTGAAGCTTTCTTT. Combining the CDR3 with reference TRBV7-9 and TRBJ1-1 gives the whole variable domain DTGVSQNPRHKITKRGQNVTFRCDPISEHNRLYWYRQTLGQGPEFLTYFQNEAQLEKSRLLSDRFSAERPKGSFSTLEIQRTEQGDSAMYLCASSLARFMNTEAFFGQGTRLTVV.

The chain combines TRBV24-1 with TRBJ2-1; 9 bases match TRBD2. With 5 bases clipped from V and 4 bases from J, the junction kept 5 bases outside the gene matches. Germline V gene data show CDR1 as KGHDR and CDR2 as SFDVKD. This CDR3 has 15 residues. CDR3 coding DNA: TGTGCCACCAGTGGAGCGGGGGGTCTTTACAATGAGCAGTTCTTC. Amino acids: CATSGAGGLYNEQFF.

The V gene is TRBV7-9, the J gene TRBJ2-7; 11 nucleotides agree with TRBD2. The V segment lost 5 bases and the J segment 7 bases; nucleotides outside the gene matches: 10. This CDR3 comprises 15 residues. CDR1 SEHNR and CDR2 FQNEAQ come from the germline V gene (reference sequence). The CDR3 sequence is CASSGGLAGPSEQYF. The CDR3 DNA is TGTGCCAGCAGCGGAGGACTAGCGGGCCCTTCGGAGCAGTACTTC.

Regarding this clone: Relative to the germline gene, one junction end is altered; a read error may explain this. The J gene is TRBJ2-6, the V gene TRBV24-1; 10 bases are a match to TRBD1. The CDR3 length is 19 residues. From germline, CDR1 is KGHDR and CDR2 SFDVKD. CDR3 in amino acids: CATSATTGTGARGANVLTF. CDR3 sequence (DNA): TGTGCCACCAGTGCTACGACCGGGACAGGGGCGAGGGGGGCCAACGTGCTGACTTTC.

The sample holds one count of this clone. The chain has TRBV19 and TRBJ1-2; D ambiguous. Germline V lookup: CDR1 LNHDA, CDR2 SQIVND (reference sequence). V lost 3 bases and J lost 3, with 8 bases in between. This CDR3 comprises 13 residues. The CDR3 spells CASSIMEHYGYTF. CDR3 DNA: TGTGCCAGTAGTATCATGGAGCACTATGGCTACACCTTC.

The chain joins TRBV27 to TRBJ2-3; D is perhaps TRBD1 (6 bases). The V gene lost 2 bases and the J gene lost 2 bases, with 14 bases spanning the gap. This CDR3 region has 16 residues. The germline gives CDR1 MNHEY, CDR2 SMNVEV (reference sequence). The CDR3 bases are TGTGCCAGCAGTTTAGCCCCAGGGGTCCTCACAGATACGCAGTATTTT. It codes for CASSLAPGVLTDTQYF.

The rearrangement joins TRBV15 to TRBJ1-5; D remains unclear. This CDR3 has 16 amino acids. V gave up 1 base and J gave up 2 bases, with 12 bases separating them. Germline-derived CDR1 and CDR2 are LNHNV and YYDKDF (reference sequence). The chain's CDR3 is CATSRAEGYRNQPQHF. The CDR3 nucleotides read TGTGCCACCAGCAGAGCGGAGGGTTATCGCAATCAGCCCCAGCATTTT.

This clone was seen just once. The V call is TRBV14, the J call TRBJ2-1; D gene ambiguous. This CDR3 has 15 amino acids. The germline V gene encodes CDR1 SGHDN and CDR2 FVKESK. V lost 4 bases, J lost 5 bases, and 15 bases lay in between. CDR3 sequence: CASSPKLTMNNEQFF. DNA of the CDR3: TGTGCCAGCAGCCCTAAACTAACTATGAACAATGAGCAGTTCTTC.

The chain employs TRBV6-2 or TRBV6-3 and TRBJ1-2; D gene ambiguous. Germline V gene data show CDR1 as MNHEY and CDR2 as SVGEGT. V lost 2 bases, J lost 2 bases, and 6 bases lay in between. This CDR3 spans 13 amino acids. CDR3 in DNA: TGTGCCAGCAGTTACCCGGGGAACTATGGCTACACCTTC. Translated: CASSYPGNYGYTF.

The chain is built from TRBV7-2 and TRBJ2-2; maybe TRBD2 (6 bases). Deletions cut 3 bases from V and 5 bases from J, with 10 bases between. The CDR3 is made up of 14 amino acids. Germline CDR1 and CDR2: SGHTA and FQGNSA. Written as DNA, the CDR3 is TGTGCCAGCAGCTTTACTAGCAAGACCGGGGAGCTGTTTTTT. Translating it yields CASSFTSKTGELFF.

The rearrangement joins TRBV19 to TRBJ1-5; D uncertain. V gave up 7 bases and J gave up 3 bases, with 16 bases separating them. CDR3 size: 15 residues. Germline loops: CDR1 LNHDA, CDR2 SQIVND (reference sequence). CDR3 region: CASKLAGGPNQPQHF. The CDR3 nucleotides read TGTGCCAGTAAACTAGCGGGAGGACCCAATCAGCCCCAGCATTTT.

This chain connects TRBV4-3 to TRBJ2-1; D is unclear. This CDR3 region has 15 residues. Trimming stripped 1 base from V and 0 bases from J, with 7 bases between. The germline V gene encodes CDR1 LGHNA and CDR2 YSLEER. This CDR3 reads CASSQGPGSYNEQFF. CDR3 in DNA: TGCGCCAGCAGCCAAGGGCCGGGCTCCTACAATGAGCAGTTCTTC.

The V gene is TRBV5-6, the J gene TRBJ2-5; TRBD1 matches at 7 bases. This CDR3 has 16 residues. CDR1 and CDR2 (germline): SGHDT, YYEEEE. Losses at the gene ends were 5 bases for V and 0 bases for J; bases not matched to a gene: 10. The CDR3 here is CASSLPTGTDQETQYF. CDR3 in DNA: TGTGCCAGCAGTTTGCCCACTGGGACAGACCAAGAGACCCAGTACTTC.

A word on this clone: Other DNA sequences within the sample encode an identical CDR3. The chain has TRBV7-2 and TRBJ2-2; D gene ambiguous. Germline CDR1 reads SGHTA; CDR2 reads FQGNSA. V was shortened by 3 bases and J by 4 bases, with 6 bases between the two germline ends. The CDR3 contains 13 residues. In DNA form, the CDR3 reads TGTGCCAGCAGCTTCAGTTCCACCGGGGAGCTGTTTTTT. Protein sequence: CASSFSSTGELFF. The full variable domain, with the rest looked up from reference TRBV7-2 and TRBJ2-2, is GAGVSQSPSNKVTEKGKDVELRCDPISGHTALYWYRQSLGQGLEFLIYFQGNSAPDKSGLPSDRFSAERTGGSVSTLTIQRTQQEDSAVYLCASSFSSTGELFFGEGSRLTVL.

V gene TRBV21-1 combines with J gene TRBJ2-7; the listed D gene, TRBD1, was not tested against the DNA. TRBV21-1 is annotated as a pseudogene. The CDR3 is made up of 12 amino acids. This chain's CDR3 is CASTDRAYEQYF. For the CDR3, the DNA is TGTGCCAGTACGGACAGGGCCTACGAGCAGTACTTC.

V and J are TRBV7-9 and TRBJ2-3, with 11 positions matching TRBD2. Per germline, CDR1 SEHNR and CDR2 FQNEAQ (reference sequence). V was pared by 2 bases and J by 8 bases, with 12 bases of the junction left unmatched. This CDR3 has 17 residues. The CDR3: CASSLNWASGGTVTQYF. CDR3 DNA sequence: TGTGCCAGCAGCTTAAATTGGGCTAGCGGGGGGACGGTTACGCAGTATTTT.

CDR3 sequence reads: CASSYPTGFGYGYTF. DNA for the CDR3: TGTGCCAGCAGTTACCCTACAGGGTTTGGCTATGGCTACACCTTC. The chain links TRBV6-5 to TRBJ1-2, with D perhaps matching TRBD1 (6 bases). The CDR3 runs 15 residues. In germline, CDR1 is MNHEY, CDR2 SVGAGI. V lost 2 bases, J lost 4 bases, and 14 bases lay in between.

The genes are TRBV19 and TRBJ2-7, with D perhaps matching TRBD2 (6 bases). The V gene's germline CDR1 is LNHDA and CDR2 SQIVND (reference sequence). The V gene lost 4 bases and the J gene lost 3 bases, with 13 bases spanning the gap. This CDR3 is built from 14 residues. Here the CDR3 reads CASSTRGNVYEQYF. The CDR3 DNA follows: TGTGCCAGTAGTACCCGCGGGAACGTCTACGAGCAGTACTTC.

This clone has just one count. V usage is TRBV20-1 and J usage is TRBJ1-1; no reliable D call. From germline, CDR1 is DFQATT and CDR2 SNEGSKA (reference sequence). The CDR3 runs to 9 residues. Trimming cost V 6 bases and J 8 bases, with 7 bases left between them. Written as DNA, the CDR3 is TGCAGTGCAATCATCGAAGCTTTCTTT. Translating gives CSAIIEAFF.

The rearrangement joins TRBV28 to TRBJ2-3; no clear D. From germline, CDR1 is MDHEN and CDR2 SYDVKM. Trimming cost V 2 bases and J 3 bases, with 12 bases left between them. The CDR3 is 15 amino acids. The CDR3 sequence: CASSLPRGHTDTQYF. The CDR3, as DNA: TGTGCCAGCAGTTTACCAAGAGGTCATACAGATACGCAGTATTTT.

This clone has just one count. This rearrangement joins TRBV28 to TRBJ2-7; a weak D match, TRBD2 (6 bases). The CDR3 consists of 16 residues. Looked up from germline, CDR1 is MDHEN and CDR2 is SYDVKM. V was clipped by 6 bases and J by 2 bases, with 20 bases between them. This CDR3 reads CASSLEMGLGAYEQYF. CDR3 sequence (DNA): TGTGCCAGCAGCCTAGAAATGGGACTGGGAGCCTACGAGCAGTACTTC. The full variable domain, its missing parts supplied by reference TRBV28 and TRBJ2-7, is DVKVTQSSRYLVKRTGEKVFLECVQDMDHENMFWYRQDPGLGLRLIYFSYDVKMKEKGDIPEGYSVSREKKERFSLILESASTNQTSMYLCASSLEMGLGAYEQYFGPGTRLTVT.

This chain links TRBV11-2 with TRBJ1-1; D is undetermined. Deletions cut 1 base from V and 8 bases from J, with 14 bases between. Germline V gene sequence: CDR1 SGHAT, CDR2 FQNNGV. The CDR3 is made up of 14 amino acids. The CDR3 is CASSLVRQALEAFF. Written as DNA, the CDR3 is TGTGCCAGCAGCTTAGTAAGGCAGGCCCTAGAAGCTTTCTTT.

J is TRBJ1-6 and V is TRBV28, with TRBD1 as a possible D gene (6 bases). Trimming removed 10 bases from V and 8 bases from J, with 15 bases in between. CDR3 length: 13 amino acids. Looked up from germline, CDR1 is MDHEN and CDR2 is SYDVKM. In DNA form, the CDR3 reads TGTGCCACTACAGTGGGGGCAGATTCACCCCTCCACTTT. This gives the protein CATTVGADSPLHF. Full variable domain (missing parts from reference TRBV28 and TRBJ1-6): DVKVTQSSRYLVKRTGEKVFLECVQDMDHENMFWYRQDPGLGLRLIYFSYDVKMKEKGDIPEGYSVSREKKERFSLILESASTNQTSMYLCATTVGADSPLHFGNGTRLTVT.